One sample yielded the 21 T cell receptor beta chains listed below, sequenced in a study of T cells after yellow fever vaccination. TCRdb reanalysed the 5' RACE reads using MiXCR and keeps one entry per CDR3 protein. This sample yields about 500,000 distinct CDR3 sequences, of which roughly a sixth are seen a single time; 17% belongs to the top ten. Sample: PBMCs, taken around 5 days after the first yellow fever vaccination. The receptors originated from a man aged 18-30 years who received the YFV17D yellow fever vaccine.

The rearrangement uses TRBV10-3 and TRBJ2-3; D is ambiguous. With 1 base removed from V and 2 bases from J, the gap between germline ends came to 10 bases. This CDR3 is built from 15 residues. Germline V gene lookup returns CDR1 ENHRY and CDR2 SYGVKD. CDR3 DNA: TGTGCCATCAGTGAGTATCGGCAGACCACAGATACGCAGTATTTT. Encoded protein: CAISEYRQTTDTQYF.

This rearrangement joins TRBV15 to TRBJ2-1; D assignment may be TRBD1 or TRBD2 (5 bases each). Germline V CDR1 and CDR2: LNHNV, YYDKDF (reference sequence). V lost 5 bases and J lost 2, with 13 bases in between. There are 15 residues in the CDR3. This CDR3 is CATSVRDGAYNEQFF. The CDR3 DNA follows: TGTGCCACCAGCGTCCGGGACGGTGCCTACAATGAGCAGTTCTTC.

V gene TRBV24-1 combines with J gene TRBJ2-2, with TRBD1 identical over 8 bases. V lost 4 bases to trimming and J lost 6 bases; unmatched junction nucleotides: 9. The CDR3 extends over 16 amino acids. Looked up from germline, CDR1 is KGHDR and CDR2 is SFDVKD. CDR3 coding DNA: TGTGCCACCAGTGACCGGCGGACAGGGATATCCGGGGAGCTGTTTTTT. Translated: CATSDRRTGISGELFF.

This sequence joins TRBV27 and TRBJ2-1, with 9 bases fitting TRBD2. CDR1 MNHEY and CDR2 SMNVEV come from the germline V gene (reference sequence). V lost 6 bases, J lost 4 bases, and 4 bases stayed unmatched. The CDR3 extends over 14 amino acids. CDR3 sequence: CASRGRGGYNEQFF. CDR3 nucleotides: TGTGCCAGCAGGGGGCGGGGGGGTTACAATGAGCAGTTCTTC.

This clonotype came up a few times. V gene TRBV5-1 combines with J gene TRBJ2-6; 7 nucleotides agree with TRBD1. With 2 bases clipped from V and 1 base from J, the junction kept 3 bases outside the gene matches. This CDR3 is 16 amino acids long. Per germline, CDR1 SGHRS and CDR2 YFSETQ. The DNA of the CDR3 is TGCGCCAGCAGCTTAGAGGGGGCGTCTGGGGCCAACGTCCTGACTTTC. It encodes CASSLEGASGANVLTF.

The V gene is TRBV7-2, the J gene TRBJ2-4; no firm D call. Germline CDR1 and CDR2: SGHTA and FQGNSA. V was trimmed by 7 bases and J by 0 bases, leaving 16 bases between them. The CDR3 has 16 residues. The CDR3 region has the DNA TGTGCCAGCACCTTTGGGTTCGATCTAGCCAAAAACATTCAGTACTTC. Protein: CASTFGFDLAKNIQYF.

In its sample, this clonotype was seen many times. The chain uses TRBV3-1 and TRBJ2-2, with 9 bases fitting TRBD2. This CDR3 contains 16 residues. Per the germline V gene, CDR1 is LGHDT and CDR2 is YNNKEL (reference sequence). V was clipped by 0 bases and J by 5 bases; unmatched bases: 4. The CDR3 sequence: CASSQDRGGGTGELFF. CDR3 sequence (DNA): TGTGCCAGCAGCCAAGATCGCGGGGGGGGTACCGGGGAGCTGTTTTTT.

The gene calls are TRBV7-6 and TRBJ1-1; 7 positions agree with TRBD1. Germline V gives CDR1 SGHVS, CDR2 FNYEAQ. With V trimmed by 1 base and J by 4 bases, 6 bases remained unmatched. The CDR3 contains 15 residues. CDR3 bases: TGTGCCAGCAGCTTAGTAACAGGGGTGAGCACTGAAGCTTTCTTT. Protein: CASSLVTGVSTEAFF.

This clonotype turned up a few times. The CDR3 here is CSGLSTSGTDTQYF. The CDR3 coding sequence is TGCAGTGGATTAAGTACTAGCGGAACAGATACGCAGTATTTT. The rearrangement joins TRBV20-1 to TRBJ2-3; 8 nucleotides line up with TRBD2. J lost 3 bases, V lost 7 bases, and 9 bases had no gene match. Germline assignment: CDR1 DFQATT and CDR2 SNEGSKA (reference sequence). This CDR3 contains 14 residues.

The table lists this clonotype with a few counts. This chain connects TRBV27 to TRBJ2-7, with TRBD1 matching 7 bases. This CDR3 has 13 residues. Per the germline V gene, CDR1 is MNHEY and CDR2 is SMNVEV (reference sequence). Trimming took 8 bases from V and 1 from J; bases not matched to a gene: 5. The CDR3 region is CASGLQGSYEQYV. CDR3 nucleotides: TGTGCCAGCGGATTACAGGGGTCCTACGAGCAGTACGTC.

The CDR3 DNA reads TGCGCCAGCAGAAGGCAGGGAATCCTCGAGGAGCAGTACTTC. Encoded protein: CASRRQGILEEQYF. The chain combines TRBV5-1 with TRBJ2-7, with D maybe TRBD1 (5 bases). Germline assignment: CDR1 SGHRS and CDR2 YFSETQ. Between the trimmed V and J ends, which lost 5 bases and 7 bases, there was a span of 19 bases. This CDR3 is 14 amino acids long.

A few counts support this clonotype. The CDR3 protein is CASSYDRAHEKLFF. In nucleotides, the CDR3 is TGTGCCAGCAGCTACGACAGGGCCCATGAAAAACTGTTTTTT. The chain couples TRBV7-2 to TRBJ1-4; 7 bases match TRBD1. The CDR3 sequence is 14 residues long. CDR1 SGHTA and CDR2 FQGNSA come from the germline V gene. V gave up 4 bases and J gave up 6 bases; unmatched junction bases: 5.

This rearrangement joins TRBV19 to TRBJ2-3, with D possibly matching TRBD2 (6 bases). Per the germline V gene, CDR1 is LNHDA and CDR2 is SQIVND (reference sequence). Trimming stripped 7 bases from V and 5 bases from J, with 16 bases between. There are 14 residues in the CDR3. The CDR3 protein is CASTGGAAQDTQYF. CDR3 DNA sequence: TGTGCCAGTACCGGCGGGGCGGCCCAAGATACGCAGTATTTT.

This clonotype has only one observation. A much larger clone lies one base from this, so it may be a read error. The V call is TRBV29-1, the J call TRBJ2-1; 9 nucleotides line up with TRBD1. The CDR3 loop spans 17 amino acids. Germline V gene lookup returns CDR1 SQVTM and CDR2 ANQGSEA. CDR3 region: CSVEGYRGQTVINEQLF. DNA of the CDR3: TGCAGCGTTGAAGGATACAGGGGGCAAACAGTCATCAATGAGCAGCTCTTC.

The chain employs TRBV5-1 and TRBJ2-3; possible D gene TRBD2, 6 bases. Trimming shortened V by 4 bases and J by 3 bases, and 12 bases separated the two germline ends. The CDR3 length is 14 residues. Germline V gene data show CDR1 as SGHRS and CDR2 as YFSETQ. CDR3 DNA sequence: TGCGCCAGCAGCCCGGCGACTAGTACAGATACGCAGTATTTT. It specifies CASSPATSTDTQYF.

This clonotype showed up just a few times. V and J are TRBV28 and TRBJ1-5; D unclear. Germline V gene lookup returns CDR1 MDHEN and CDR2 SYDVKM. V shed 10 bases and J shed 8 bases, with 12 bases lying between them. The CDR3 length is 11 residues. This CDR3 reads CATMVEEPQHF. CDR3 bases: TGTGCCACCATGGTGGAGGAGCCCCAGCATTTT.

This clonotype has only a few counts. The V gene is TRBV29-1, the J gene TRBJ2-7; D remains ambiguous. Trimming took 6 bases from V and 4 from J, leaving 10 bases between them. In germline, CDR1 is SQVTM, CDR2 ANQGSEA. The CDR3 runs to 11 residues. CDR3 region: CSVDTAYEQYF. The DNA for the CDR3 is TGCAGCGTGGATACAGCGTACGAGCAGTACTTC.

The CDR3 reads CATASLAGGNEQFF. The CDR3 DNA follows: TGTGCTACGGCGTCTCTAGCGGGGGGCAATGAGCAGTTCTTC. The J gene is TRBJ2-1, the V gene TRBV2; 11 nucleotides agree with TRBD2. This CDR3 has 14 amino acids. Germline V gene data show CDR1 as SNHLY and CDR2 as FYNNEI.

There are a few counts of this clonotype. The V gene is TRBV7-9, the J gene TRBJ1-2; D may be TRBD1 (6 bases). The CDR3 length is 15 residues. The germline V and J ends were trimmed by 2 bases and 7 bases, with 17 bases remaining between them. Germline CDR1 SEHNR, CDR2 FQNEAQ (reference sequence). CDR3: CASSLYQGRPSGYTF. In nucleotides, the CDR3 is TGTGCCAGCAGCTTATATCAGGGGCGTCCGTCTGGCTACACCTTC.

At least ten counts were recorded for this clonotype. This CDR3 is CASSLTNYGYTF. The CDR3 bases are TGTGCCAGCAGCTTGACAAACTATGGCTACACCTTC. The gene calls are TRBV7-2 and TRBJ1-2, with D hard to call. The CDR3 covers 12 residues. Trimming removed 3 bases at V and 2 bases at J, with 4 bases between. The germline V gene encodes CDR1 SGHTA and CDR2 FQGNSA.

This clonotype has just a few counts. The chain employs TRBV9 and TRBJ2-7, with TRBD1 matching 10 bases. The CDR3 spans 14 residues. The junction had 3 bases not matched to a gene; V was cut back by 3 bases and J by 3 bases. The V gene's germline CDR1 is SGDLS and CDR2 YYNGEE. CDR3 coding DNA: TGTGCCAGCAGCGCCGGGACAGGGGTCTACGAGCAGTACGTC. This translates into CASSAGTGVYEQYV.